The sequence of this T cell receptor (beta chain) was determined in a study of T cell changes during pregnancy in multiple sclerosis. Sequencing used immunoSEQ multiplex PCR; TCRdb keeps in-frame clones, though not all of them. The sample lists fewer than 85,000 clones, approximately 94% seen once, with 2% to 2.5% in the top ten. From germline, CDR1 is SGHVS and CDR2 FQNEAQ. This CDR3 region has 19 residues. Unmatched junction bases numbered 16, after V lost 2 bases and J lost 4 bases. The source is a female donor with multiple sclerosis, enrolled in a pregnancy study. The chain has TRBV7-8 and TRBJ2-1; 8 nucleotides match TRBD2. The specimen comprised peripheral blood, sampled in the third trimester of pregnancy. The CDR3 DNA is TGTGCCAGCAGCTTATACCGGCGGGGGGCCCTGATGACTTACAATGAGCAGTTCTTC. Protein product: CASSLYRRGALMTYNEQFF. The whole variable domain, remainder taken from reference TRBV7-8 and TRBJ2-1, is GAGVSQSPRYKVAKRGQDVALRCDPISGHVSLFWYQQALGQGPEFLTYFQNEAQLDKSGLPSDRFFAERPEGSVSTLKIQRTQQEDSAVYLCASSLYRRGALMTYNEQFFGPGTRLTVL.